This T cell receptor beta chain was captured in a study of blood T cells in healthy people across ages. Germline V gives CDR1 MNHNS, CDR2 SASEGT. CDR3 length equals 15 residues. Trimming took 2 bases from V and 1 from J, leaving 8 bases between them. A remark on this clonotype: Its matching antigen is unknown.

Each sample gave at least 7 million isolated PBMCs. Study-wide findings and caveats: Among T cells, TCR beta diversity per million cells dropped roughly linearly as age rose.

The authors ran a second PCR of roughly 6 to 12 cycles using a sample-barcoded 5' primer and a J-beta primer mix. Researchers report that a template-switch adaptor with 12 random nucleotides tagged each cDNA molecule. TCRdb reprocessed the 5' RACE reads via MiXCR and lists one record per CDR3 protein. This table holds 920,000 or so distinct CDR3 sequences, roughly 45% found once. V is TRBV6-1 and J is TRBJ2-2; a weak D match, TRBD1 (5 bases). The sequencing input was blood. The receptor's source is a woman in her fifties or sixties in good health. This CDR3 reads CASSERGRNTGELFF. The CDR3 DNA follows: TGTGCCAGCAGTGAAAGGGGCAGGAACACCGGGGAGCTGTTTTTT.